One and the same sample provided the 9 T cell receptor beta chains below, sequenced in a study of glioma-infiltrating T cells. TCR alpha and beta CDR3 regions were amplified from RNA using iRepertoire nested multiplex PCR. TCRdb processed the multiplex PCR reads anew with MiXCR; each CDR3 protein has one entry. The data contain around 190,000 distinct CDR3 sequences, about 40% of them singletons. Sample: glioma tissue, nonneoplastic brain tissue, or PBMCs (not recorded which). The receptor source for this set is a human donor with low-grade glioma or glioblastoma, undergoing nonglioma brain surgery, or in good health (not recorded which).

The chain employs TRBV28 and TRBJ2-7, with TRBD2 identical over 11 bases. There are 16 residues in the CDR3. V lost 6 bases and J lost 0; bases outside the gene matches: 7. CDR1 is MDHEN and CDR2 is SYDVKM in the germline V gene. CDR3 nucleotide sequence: TGTGCCAGCAGACGAACTAGCGGGAGCCCCTCCTACGAGCAGTACTTC. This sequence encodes CASRRTSGSPSYEQYF.

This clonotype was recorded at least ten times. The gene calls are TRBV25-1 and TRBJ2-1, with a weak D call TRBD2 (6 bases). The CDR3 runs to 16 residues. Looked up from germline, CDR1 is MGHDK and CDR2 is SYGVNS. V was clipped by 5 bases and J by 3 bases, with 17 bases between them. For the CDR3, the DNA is TGTGCCAGCAGTAATCCTAGCGTGAGGGGCTACAATGAGCAGTTCTTC. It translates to CASSNPSVRGYNEQFF. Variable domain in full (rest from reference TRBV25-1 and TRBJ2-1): EADIYQTPRYLVIGTGKKITLECSQTMGHDKMYWYQQDPGMELHLIHYSYGVNSTEKGDLSSESTVSRIRTEHFPLTLESARPSHTSQYLCASSNPSVRGYNEQFFGPGTRLTVL.

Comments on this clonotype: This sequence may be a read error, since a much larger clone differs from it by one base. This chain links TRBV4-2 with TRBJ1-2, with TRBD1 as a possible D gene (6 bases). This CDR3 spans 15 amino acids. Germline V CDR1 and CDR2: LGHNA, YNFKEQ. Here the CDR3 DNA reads TGTGCCAGCAGCCAATCGACAGGAGGAGACTATGGCTTCACCTTC. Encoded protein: CASSQSTGGDYGFTF.

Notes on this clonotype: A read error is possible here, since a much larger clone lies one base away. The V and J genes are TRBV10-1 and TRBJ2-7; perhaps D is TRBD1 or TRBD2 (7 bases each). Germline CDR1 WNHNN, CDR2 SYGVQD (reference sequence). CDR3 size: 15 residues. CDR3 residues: CASSYPGGQSYEQYF. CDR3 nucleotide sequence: TGTGCCAGCAGTTACCCGGGGGGACAGAGCTACGAGCAGTACTTC.

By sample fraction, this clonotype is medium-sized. CDR3 loop: CASSELQYQPQHF. CDR3 coding DNA: TGTGCCAGCAGTGAACTACAATATCAGCCCCAGCATTTT. The J gene is TRBJ1-5, the V gene TRBV2, with no clear D. V lost 2 bases and J 5 bases, leaving 7 bases between the germline ends. CDR1 and CDR2 (germline): SNHLY, FYNNEI. The CDR3 totals 13 residues.

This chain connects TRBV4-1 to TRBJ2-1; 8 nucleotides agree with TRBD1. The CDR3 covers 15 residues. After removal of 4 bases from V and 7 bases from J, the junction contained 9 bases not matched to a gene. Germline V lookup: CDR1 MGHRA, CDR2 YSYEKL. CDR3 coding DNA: TGCGCCAGCAGCCTTTTTATTCGACAGGGGAATGAGCAGTTCTTC. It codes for CASSLFIRQGNEQFF.

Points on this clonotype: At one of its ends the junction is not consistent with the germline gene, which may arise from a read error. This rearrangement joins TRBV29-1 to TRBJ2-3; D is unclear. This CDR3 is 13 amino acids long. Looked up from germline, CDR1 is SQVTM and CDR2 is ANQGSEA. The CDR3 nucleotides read TGCACCGTTTTGGCCCCTAGCACAGATACGCAGTATTTT. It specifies CTVLAPSTDTQYF.

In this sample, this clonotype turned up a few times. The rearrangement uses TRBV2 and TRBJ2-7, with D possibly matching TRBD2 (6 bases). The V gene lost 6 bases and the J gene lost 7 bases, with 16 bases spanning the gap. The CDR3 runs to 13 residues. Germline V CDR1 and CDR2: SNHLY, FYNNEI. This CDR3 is CASRDYGPLEQYF. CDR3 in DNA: TGTGCCAGCAGGGACTACGGTCCCTTGGAGCAGTACTTC.

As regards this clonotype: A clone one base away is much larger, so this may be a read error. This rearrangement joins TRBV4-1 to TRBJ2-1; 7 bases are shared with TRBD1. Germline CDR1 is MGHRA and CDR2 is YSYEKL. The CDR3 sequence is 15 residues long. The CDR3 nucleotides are TGCGCCAGAAGCCAAGATCTCACAGGGGCGAATGAGCAGTTCTTC. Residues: CARSQDLTGANEQFF.